The clone carrying this TCR beta chain was detected many times. Calling Graves' hyperthyroidism stable meant ophthalmopathy did not progress within 18 months. The study left out patients who had uncontrolled infection, other autoimmune disease, pregnancy or lactation. The data originate from a study of T cells in Graves' hyperthyroidism and ophthalmopathy. This CDR3 is built from 15 residues. Germline assignment: CDR1 SGHTA and CDR2 FQGTGA. The V and J ends lost 5 bases and 1 base respectively, with 12 bases between them. TCR beta CDR3 regions were amplified from RNA transcripts. A set of HTBI primers served as the primers for a first-round RT-PCR of the TCR CDR3. TCRdb redid the calling of the multiplex PCR reads with MiXCR, one entry per CDR3 protein. The sample lists around 400,000 distinct CDR3 sequences, roughly 25% occurring once.

Sequencing input: blood. The gene calls are TRBV7-3 and TRBJ2-1; D perhaps matches TRBD2 (6 bases). This TCR was recovered from a man in his fifties or sixties with Graves' hyperthyroidism. The CDR3 loop reads CASSGHGSSYNEQFF. The CDR3 DNA sequence: TGTGCCAGCAGCGGACACGGGAGTTCCTACAATGAGCAGTTCTTC. Full variable domain (remainder filled in from reference TRBV7-3 and TRBJ2-1): GAGVSQTPSNKVTEKGKYVELRCDPISGHTALYWYRQSLGQGPEFLIYFQGTGAADDSGLPNDRFFAVRPEGSVSTLKIQRTERGDSAVYLCASSGHGSSYNEQFFGPGTRLTVL.